This passage covers 3 T cell receptor beta chains from one sample sequenced in a study of blood T cell repertoires in COVID-19. Sequencing was performed with immunoSEQ multiplex PCR; in TCRdb, only in-frame clones are kept and a portion is missing. The sample has approximately 270,000 clones, around 90% seen once; the top ten hold about 3%. Sequencing used peripheral blood. Source of these receptors: a man younger than 30 with active or convalescent COVID-19.

The rearrangement joins TRBV18 to TRBJ1-2; the match to TRBD1 covers 7 bases. CDR1 KGHSH and CDR2 LQKENI come from the germline V gene. This CDR3 comprises 15 residues. The ends lost 3 bases at V and 8 bases at J; junction bases unmatched: 12. The CDR3 bases are TGTGCCAGCTCACCGCTGGCCGAGGGGGCGAGGGGCTACACCTTC. Its protein is CASSPLAEGARGYTF.

The chain combines TRBV25-1 with TRBJ1-1; 7 nucleotides match TRBD1. V was clipped by 6 bases and J by 8 bases; unmatched bases: 9. The CDR3 extends over 13 amino acids. Germline loops: CDR1 MGHDK, CDR2 SYGVNS. The CDR3 region is CASRAIGQAEAFF. The DNA for the CDR3 is TGTGCCAGCAGGGCTATAGGACAGGCCGAAGCTTTCTTT.

The chain recombines TRBV7-9 with TRBJ1-2; 10 positions agree with TRBD1. The length of the CDR3 is 16 residues. The J segment lost 6 bases and the V segment lost 1 base, leaving 8 bases of the junction unmatched. Germline assignment: CDR1 SEHNR and CDR2 FQNEAQ (reference sequence). The CDR3 sequence: CASSLDITGTGDGYTF. CDR3 in DNA: TGTGCCAGCAGCTTAGACATTACTGGGACAGGGGATGGCTACACCTTC.